This TCR beta chain was sequenced in a study of cytomegalovirus exposure and HLA in healthy donors. On this clone itself: Its matching antigen is unknown.

Both 60 Vbeta primers and 13 Jbeta primers went into the PCR. The protocol was immunoSEQ multiplex PCR, while the TCRdb copy is restricted to in-frame clones and leaves out a portion. Among roughly 150,000 clones, 70% to 80% were seen once, and the ten largest hold 2% to 2.5%. Study-wide points: CMV serostatus was the only immune exposure information that was available. Earlier findings revealed that most TCR beta V segments proved productive either about 87% or about 30% of the time.

The CDR3 runs 15 residues. V lost 5 bases and J lost 6; bases outside the gene matches: 8. The germline gives CDR1 SEHNR, CDR2 FQNEAQ (reference sequence). The V gene is TRBV7-9, the J gene TRBJ1-5; 9 bases fit TRBD1. The TCR comes from a man in his thirties or forties in good health and CMV-seronegative. Material for sequencing was PBMCs. DNA for the CDR3: TGTGCCAGCAGCCGGGACAGGGAATGGGGTCAGCCCCAGCATTTT. Translation: CASSRDREWGQPQHF. Full variable domain (rest looked up from reference TRBV7-9 and TRBJ1-5): DTGVSQNPRHKITKRGQNVTFRCDPISEHNRLYWYRQTLGQGPEFLTYFQNEAQLEKSRLLSDRFSAERPKGSFSTLEIQRTEQGDSAMYLCASSRDREWGQPQHFGDGTRLSIL.